The 29 T cell receptor beta chains below all came from one sample that was sequenced in a study of blood T cell repertoires in COVID-19. The assay was immunoSEQ multiplex PCR, and TCRdb's table has in-frame clones only and misses some. The table records some 290,000 clones, about nine tenths of them present only once. Sequencing was done on a sample of peripheral blood. These receptors came from a woman aged 25 to 45 with COVID-19, enrolled during active disease.

The chain combines TRBV7-6 with TRBJ2-7; possible D gene TRBD1, 6 bases. The CDR3 has 14 amino acids. Germline V gives CDR1 SGHVS, CDR2 FNYEAQ. V lost 5 bases, J lost 2 bases, and 13 bases lay in between. The CDR3 spells CASSPTGKPYEQYF. CDR3 in DNA: TGTGCCAGCAGCCCAACAGGGAAACCCTACGAGCAGTACTTC.

The gene calls are TRBV4-1 and TRBJ1-4; the match to TRBD1 covers 9 bases. The CDR3 consists of 15 residues. The trim removed 5 bases at V and 5 bases at J, leaving 6 bases unmatched. Germline values: CDR1 MGHRA, CDR2 YSYEKL. The CDR3, as DNA: TGCGCCAGCAGCGGTGCGACAGGGGGGAATGAAAAACTGTTTTTT. This encodes CASSGATGGNEKLFF.

V usage is TRBV19 and J usage is TRBJ2-7; perhaps TRBD1 as D (6 bases). This CDR3 region has 14 residues. In germline, CDR1 is LNHDA, CDR2 SQIVND (reference sequence). The V gene lost 4 bases and the J gene lost 5 bases, with 15 bases spanning the gap. The CDR3 spells CASSNYGQRNEQYF. DNA of the CDR3: TGTGCCAGTAGTAATTACGGACAGAGGAACGAGCAGTACTTC.

This chain uses TRBV27 with TRBJ1-2; 11 bases fit TRBD1. The CDR3 length is 17 residues. The germline CDR1 and CDR2 sequences are MNHEY and SMNVEV (reference sequence). Trimming cost V 2 bases and J 5 bases; bases outside gene matches: 10. For the CDR3, the DNA is TGTGCCAGCAGTTTACGGGGACAGGGGGTTGCTTCGTATGGCTACACCTTC. The encoded protein is CASSLRGQGVASYGYTF.

The chain links TRBV6-5 to TRBJ1-4, with TRBD1 matching 8 bases. CDR3 size: 14 residues. Germline V gene data show CDR1 as MNHEY and CDR2 as SVGAGI. J gave up 7 bases and V 4 bases, and 5 bases lay outside the gene matches. CDR3 protein: CASSSRGLGEKLFF. The CDR3 DNA is TGTGCCAGCAGTTCCAGGGGGCTTGGTGAAAAACTGTTTTTT.

DNA of the CDR3: TGTGCCAGCAGCTCGACAGGGAACGAAGCTTTCTTT. As protein: CASSSTGNEAFF. V is TRBV11-2 and J is TRBJ1-1; 7 nucleotides align to TRBD1. V lost 4 bases and J lost 8; bases outside the gene matches: 4. This CDR3 region has 12 residues. Germline V gives CDR1 SGHAT, CDR2 FQNNGV.

V gene TRBV27 combines with J gene TRBJ2-2; D unclear. The ends were cut back, 7 bases at V and 1 base at J, with 7 bases in the middle. Germline CDR1 MNHEY, CDR2 SMNVEV (reference sequence). CDR3 length: 13 amino acids. The CDR3 sequence is CASIKMNTGELFF. The CDR3 bases are TGTGCCAGCATAAAAATGAACACCGGGGAGCTGTTTTTT.

The chain links TRBV14 to TRBJ1-1, with a possible D match to TRBD1 (5 bases). Germline V gene sequence: CDR1 SGHDN, CDR2 FVKESK. Trimming left V 4 bases short and J 2 bases short, with 11 bases between. This CDR3 region has 14 residues. CDR3 in DNA: TGTGCCAGCAGCCGACAGCGGGTAAACACTGAAGCTTTCTTT. Its protein product is CASSRQRVNTEAFF. Full variable domain (rest looked up from reference TRBV14 and TRBJ1-1): EAGVTQFPSHSVIEKGQTVTLRCDPISGHDNLYWYRRVMGKEIKFLLHFVKESKQDESGMPNNRFLAERTGGTYSTLKVQPAELEDSGVYFCASSRQRVNTEAFFGQGTRLTVV.

The J gene is TRBJ1-6, the V gene TRBV6-1; no firm D call. Between the trimmed V and J ends, which lost 3 bases and 8 bases, there was a span of 11 bases. Looked up from germline, CDR1 is MNHNS and CDR2 is SASEGT. The CDR3 contains 14 residues. In nucleotides, the CDR3 is TGTGCCAGCAGTGAGGGAGGGTTTTATTCACCCCTCCACTTT. This gives the protein CASSEGGFYSPLHF.

This clone came up once. The rearrangement links TRBV3-1 (or the pseudogene TRBV3-2) to TRBJ1-5, with a possible D match to TRBD1 (5 bases). Per germline, CDR1 LGHDT and CDR2 YNNKEL (reference sequence). The CDR3 runs 15 residues. Trimming took 3 bases from V and 1 from J, leaving 10 bases between them. The CDR3, as DNA: TGTGCCAGCAGCCAGGGGGGATGGAGCAATCAGCCCCAGCATTTT. It encodes CASSQGGWSNQPQHF.

The rearrangement links TRBV28 to TRBJ1-5; 8 nucleotides match TRBD1. The CDR3 contains 15 residues. V dropped 6 bases and J dropped 4; count of bases not matched to a gene: 8. Germline lookup yields CDR1 MDHEN and CDR2 SYDVKM. CDR3 residues: CASSLTGARNQPQHF. CDR3 DNA: TGTGCCAGCAGCTTGACAGGGGCCCGAAATCAGCCCCAGCATTTT.

V usage is TRBV2 and J usage is TRBJ1-2; 8 nucleotides line up with TRBD1. In germline, CDR1 is SNHLY, CDR2 FYNNEI. V trimming: 6 bases; J trimming: 8 bases; junction bases outside the gene matches: 5. CDR3 size: 12 residues. The CDR3 coding sequence is TGTGCCAGCAGGGAGACAGGGGAAGGCTACACCTTC. Its protein is CASRETGEGYTF.

The V call is TRBV4-2, the J call TRBJ1-6; D gene unclear. The V end lost 3 bases, the J end lost 8 bases, and 11 bases lay between the germline ends. Germline loops: CDR1 LGHNA, CDR2 YNFKEQ. The CDR3 totals 14 residues. CDR3 in DNA: TGTGCCAGCAGCCATTTCTCCGGGGATTCACCCCTCCACTTT. Residues: CASSHFSGDSPLHF.

V gene TRBV7-6 combines with J gene TRBJ2-5, with 11 positions matching TRBD2. The CDR3 is 18 amino acids. V lost 4 bases, J lost 0 bases, and 10 bases stayed unmatched. CDR1 is SGHVS, CDR2 FNYEAQ, per germline. The CDR3 region has the DNA TGTGCCAGCAGCTCCGGTCTTCTAGCGGGGGGTTACCAAGAGACCCAGTACTTC. Translated: CASSSGLLAGGYQETQYF.

The genes are TRBV28 and TRBJ1-1; D unresolved. The CDR3 is 17 amino acids. V shed 6 bases and J shed 0 bases, with 20 bases lying between them. Germline CDR1 is MDHEN and CDR2 is SYDVKM. The CDR3 is CASRPYSSTGMNTEAFF. The CDR3 bases are TGTGCCAGCAGACCTTACTCTTCGACGGGGATGAACACTGAAGCTTTCTTT.

This chain joins TRBV6-2 or TRBV6-3 and TRBJ2-3, with 9 nucleotides matching TRBD2. Per germline, CDR1 MNHEY and CDR2 SVGEGT. Germline trimming cut 6 bases from V and 6 bases from J; bases unmatched to any gene: 13. The CDR3 runs to 16 residues. The CDR3, as DNA: TGTGCCAGCAGCGCACGAGGCGGGGGGGGCATGGATACGCAGTATTTT. Protein: CASSARGGGGMDTQYF.

The chain has TRBV2 and TRBJ2-7, with 8 positions matching TRBD1. Per germline, CDR1 SNHLY and CDR2 FYNNEI. The CDR3 runs to 15 residues. V shed 4 bases, J shed 3 bases, and the junction held 8 bases outside the gene matches. The DNA for the CDR3 is TGTGCCAGCAGTGTCTCAGGGGGCGTGCGCTACGAGCAGTACTTC. It specifies CASSVSGGVRYEQYF.

This clone has just a few counts. This chain connects TRBV27 to TRBJ2-1; 7 nucleotides align to TRBD1. The CDR3 sequence is 15 residues long. From germline, CDR1 is MNHEY and CDR2 SMNVEV (reference sequence). J lost 4 bases, V lost 6 bases, and 9 bases had no gene match. Written as DNA, the CDR3 is TGTGCCAGCAGCCCCGACAGGGCTCTTTACAATGAGCAGTTCTTC. Encoded protein: CASSPDRALYNEQFF.

The genes are TRBV11-2 and TRBJ2-7; 11 positions agree with TRBD1. Germline-derived CDR1 and CDR2 are SGHAT and FQNNGV. Unmatched junction bases numbered 8, after V lost 7 bases and J lost 3 bases. The CDR3 is 15 residues long. The CDR3 here is CASNTPGTGGYEQYF. As DNA, the CDR3 is TGTGCCAGCAACACGCCGGGGACAGGGGGCTACGAGCAGTACTTC.

The genes are TRBV11-2 and TRBJ2-7; unclear D gene. Deletions cut 2 bases from V and 2 bases from J, with 10 bases between. There are 14 residues in the CDR3. The V gene's germline CDR1 is SGHAT and CDR2 FQNNGV. The CDR3 DNA reads as TGTGCCAGCAGCTTAAGCGACGGAACCTACGAGCAGTACTTC. Residues: CASSLSDGTYEQYF.

The gene calls are TRBV19 and TRBJ2-5, with a weak D call TRBD2 (5 bases). Between the trimmed V and J ends, which lost 6 bases and 4 bases, there was a span of 15 bases. CDR1 is LNHDA, CDR2 SQIVND, per germline (reference sequence). The CDR3 length is 14 residues. CDR3 DNA sequence: TGTGCCAGTAGGGGTGGACTTCTGTCAGAGACCCAGTACTTC. Its translation: CASRGGLLSETQYF.

The J gene is TRBJ1-5, the V gene TRBV30; TRBD1 matches 8 bases. V gave up 5 bases and J gave up 9 bases; unmatched junction bases: 6. The CDR3 contains 12 residues. Looked up from germline, CDR1 is GTSNPN and CDR2 is SVGIG (reference sequence). CDR3 nucleotide sequence: TGTGCCTGGGGACAGGGCCCAGGGCCCCAGCATTTT. Translation gives CAWGQGPGPQHF.

The chain is built from TRBV2 and TRBJ1-2; 7 positions agree with TRBD1. The V and J ends lost 5 bases and 7 bases, in that order; junction bases with no gene match: 7. Looked up from germline, CDR1 is SNHLY and CDR2 is FYNNEI. The CDR3 runs to 13 residues. The CDR3 reads CASSSTGVRGYTF. Here the CDR3 DNA reads TGTGCCAGCAGTTCTACAGGGGTGCGTGGCTACACCTTC. The full variable domain, completed using reference TRBV2 and TRBJ1-2, is EPEVTQTPSHQVTQMGQEVILRCVPISNHLYFYWYRQILGQKVEFLVSFYNNEISEKSEIFDDQFSVERPDGSNFTLKIRSTKLEDSAMYFCASSSTGVRGYTFGSGTRLTVV.

The chain joins TRBV7-6 to TRBJ2-7; D remains ambiguous. Trimming took off 4 bases at V and 1 base at J, with 8 bases between the two ends. The CDR3 consists of 13 residues. Germline CDR1 is SGHVS and CDR2 is FNYEAQ. Here the CDR3 DNA reads TGTGCCAGCAGCTGGAGTCCATCCTACGAGCAGTACTTC. Its translation: CASSWSPSYEQYF.

Only a few counts were recorded for this clone. The chain recombines TRBV7-2 with TRBJ2-2; 10 nucleotides match TRBD2. Per the germline V gene, CDR1 is SGHTA and CDR2 is FQGNSA. The CDR3 extends over 19 amino acids. The J segment lost 0 bases and the V segment lost 3 bases, leaving 10 bases of the junction unmatched. In DNA, the CDR3 is TGTGCCAGCAGCTTTTCCTCACTAGCGGGGCTGACGAACACCGGGGAGCTGTTTTTT. It encodes CASSFSSLAGLTNTGELFF.

The chain's CDR3 is CASSEVFVNTEAFF. The CDR3 nucleotides are TGTGCCAGCAGTGAAGTTTTCGTGAACACTGAAGCTTTCTTT. The genes are TRBV2 and TRBJ1-1; D is uncertain. The CDR3 consists of 14 residues. The germline CDR1 and CDR2 sequences are SNHLY and FYNNEI. The V and J ends lost 1 base and 0 bases respectively, with 6 bases between them.

The chain couples TRBV4-2 to TRBJ2-3, with D perhaps TRBD2 (6 bases). This CDR3 spans 14 amino acids. Between the trimmed V and J ends, which lost 0 bases and 6 bases, there was a span of 10 bases. Germline V lookup: CDR1 LGHNA, CDR2 YNFKEQ. This CDR3 is CASSQEFRGDTQYF. The CDR3 DNA reads as TGTGCCAGCAGCCAAGAATTCCGGGGGGATACGCAGTATTTT.

The chain combines TRBV7-9 with TRBJ2-7; the D gene is possibly TRBD2 (6 bases). Germline CDR1 is SEHNR and CDR2 is FQNEAQ (reference sequence). CDR3 size: 16 residues. V was cut by 2 bases and J by 0 bases, with 14 bases left in between. For the CDR3, the DNA is TGTGCCAGCAGCTTACCCGGGACGGGACTCTCCTACGAGCAGTACTTC. Translating gives CASSLPGTGLSYEQYF.

This chain uses TRBV2 with TRBJ1-2; a possible D gene is TRBD1 (5 bases). Germline-derived CDR1 and CDR2 are SNHLY and FYNNEI. Trimming shortened V by 2 bases and J by 1 base, and 5 bases separated the two germline ends. This CDR3 region has 13 residues. DNA of the CDR3: TGTGCCAGCAGTGAACAGGGTAACTATGGCTACACCTTC. As protein: CASSEQGNYGYTF.